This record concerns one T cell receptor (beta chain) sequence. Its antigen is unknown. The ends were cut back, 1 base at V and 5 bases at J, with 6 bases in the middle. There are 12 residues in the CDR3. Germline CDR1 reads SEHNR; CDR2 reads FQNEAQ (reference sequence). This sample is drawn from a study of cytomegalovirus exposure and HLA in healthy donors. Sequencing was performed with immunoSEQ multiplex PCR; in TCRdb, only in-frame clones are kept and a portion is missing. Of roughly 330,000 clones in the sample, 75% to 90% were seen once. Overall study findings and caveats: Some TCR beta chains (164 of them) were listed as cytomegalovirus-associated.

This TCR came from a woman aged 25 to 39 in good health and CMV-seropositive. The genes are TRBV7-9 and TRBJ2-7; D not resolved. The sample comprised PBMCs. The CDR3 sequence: CASSLVSDEQYF. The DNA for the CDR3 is TGTGCCAGCAGCTTAGTGAGCGACGAGCAGTACTTC.